The next 14 T cell receptor beta chains were all read from a single sample in a study of long-term antiretroviral therapy in people with HIV. A v3.0 immunoSEQ assay was performed at survey level. TCRdb's copy holds only in-frame clones and misses some; the assay was immunoSEQ multiplex PCR. The sample lists roughly 15,000 clones, about 81% occurring once. This sample comprised unsorted PBMCs, obtained more than 3.1 years after starting antiretroviral therapy. All receptors come from a woman in her forties with HIV.

J is TRBJ1-1 and V is TRBV5-1; tentatively, D is TRBD1 (6 bases). V gave up 2 bases and J gave up 6 bases, with 14 bases separating them. CDR1 SGHRS and CDR2 YFSETQ come from the germline V gene. CDR3 length: 14 residues. CDR3: CASSLGQGRSEAFF. CDR3 DNA: TGCGCCAGCAGCTTAGGGCAGGGGAGGTCTGAAGCTTTCTTT.

This chain joins TRBV2 and TRBJ2-3; D might be TRBD1 or TRBD2, each matching 5 bases. CDR3 length: 14 amino acids. The V end was cut by 4 bases, the J end by 6 bases, with 14 bases between. Per the germline V gene, CDR1 is SNHLY and CDR2 is FYNNEI. CDR3 residues: CASSGRLWGDTQYF. The CDR3 bases are TGTGCCAGCAGTGGCAGACTCTGGGGGGATACGCAGTATTTT. Full variable domain (missing parts from reference TRBV2 and TRBJ2-3): EPEVTQTPSHQVTQMGQEVILRCVPISNHLYFYWYRQILGQKVEFLVSFYNNEISEKSEIFDDQFSVERPDGSNFTLKIRSTKLEDSAMYFCASSGRLWGDTQYFGPGTRLTVL.

The gene calls are TRBV27 and TRBJ2-7; D perhaps matches TRBD2 (6 bases). Trimming cost V 7 bases and J 5 bases, with 9 bases left between them. The CDR3 consists of 11 residues. Germline V gives CDR1 MNHEY, CDR2 SMNVEV (reference sequence). The CDR3 region has the DNA TGTGCCAGCACTGGAGGGGACGAGCAGTACTTC. The encoded protein is CASTGGDEQYF.

This chain links TRBV5-4 with TRBJ2-7, with TRBD2 matching 11 bases. The CDR3 consists of 15 residues. CDR1 SGHNT and CDR2 YYREEE come from the germline V gene (reference sequence). The trim removed 4 bases at V and 2 bases at J, leaving 5 bases unmatched. The CDR3 DNA is TGTGCCAGCAGCCCGGGGACTAGCGGAACCTACGAGCAGTACTTC. Encoded protein: CASSPGTSGTYEQYF.

V gene TRBV30 combines with J gene TRBJ1-6, with D unclear. Germline V gene sequence: CDR1 GTSNPN, CDR2 SVGIG (reference sequence). Trimming removed 2 bases at V and 8 bases at J, with 4 bases between. The CDR3 extends over 11 amino acids. In nucleotides, the CDR3 is TGTGCCTGGAGTCGGGATTCACCCCTCCACTTT. It codes for CAWSRDSPLHF.

The rearrangement joins TRBV5-1 to TRBJ2-2; 7 positions match TRBD2. CDR3 size: 17 residues. From germline, CDR1 is SGHRS and CDR2 YFSETQ. V shed 1 base, J shed 5 bases, and the junction held 11 bases outside the gene matches. The DNA for the CDR3 is TGCGCCAGCAGCTTGCAAAGCGGGGACCCCAGGACCGGGGAGCTGTTTTTT. This codes for CASSLQSGDPRTGELFF.

The V and J genes are TRBV7-2 and TRBJ1-5, with 8 bases aligning to TRBD1. V trimming: 5 bases; J trimming: 1 base; junction bases outside the gene matches: 4. Germline CDR1 SGHTA, CDR2 FQGNSA. The CDR3 has 15 amino acids. CDR3 loop: CASSPRQGSNQPQHF. The CDR3 region has the DNA TGTGCCAGCAGCCCTAGACAGGGGAGCAATCAGCCCCAGCATTTT.

A single count supports this clone. This chain links TRBV30 with TRBJ1-1, with 7 bases that match TRBD1. CDR3 length: 11 amino acids. With V trimmed by 3 bases and J by 6 bases, 1 base remained unmatched. The germline V gene has CDR1 GTSNPN and CDR2 SVGIG (reference sequence). The CDR3 region has the DNA TGTGCCTGGAGGAGGGGGCCTGAAGCTTTCTTT. Amino acid sequence: CAWRRGPEAFF.

There are a few counts of this clone. This rearrangement joins TRBV10-1 to TRBJ2-1, with D unclear. The germline V gene has CDR1 WNHNN and CDR2 SYGVQD (reference sequence). The CDR3 sequence is 17 residues long. V was clipped by 2 bases and J by 0 bases, with 14 bases between them. The CDR3 protein is CASSEGVKSSSYNEQFF. DNA of the CDR3: TGCGCCAGCAGTGAGGGGGTCAAGTCGAGCTCCTACAATGAGCAGTTCTTC.

The chain combines TRBV2 with TRBJ2-1; the D is unclear. The germline V gene has CDR1 SNHLY and CDR2 FYNNEI. This CDR3 has 14 residues. V lost 1 base and J 4 bases, leaving 8 bases between the germline ends. Here the CDR3 DNA reads TGTGCCAGCAGTGAAGGGAGAACTTACAATGAGCAGTTCTTC. Translated: CASSEGRTYNEQFF.

This sequence joins TRBV5-4 and TRBJ1-2; D remains unclear. Germline assignment: CDR1 SGHNT and CDR2 YYREEE (reference sequence). CDR3 size: 13 residues. V was cut by 2 bases and J by 0 bases, with 5 bases left in between. CDR3 sequence: CASSLQTNYGYTF. The DNA for the CDR3 is TGTGCCAGCAGCTTACAGACTAACTATGGCTACACCTTC.

This sequence joins TRBV27 and TRBJ2-7; 9 bases are a match to TRBD1. CDR1 and CDR2 from the germline V gene are MNHEY and SMNVEV (reference sequence). J gave up 3 bases and V 5 bases, and 14 bases lay outside the gene matches. This CDR3 comprises 17 residues. The CDR3 DNA sequence: TGTGCCAGCAGTAAAAGGGGGATGGACAGGGGTTTCTACGAGCAGTACTTC. This encodes CASSKRGMDRGFYEQYF.

This chain connects TRBV5-1 to TRBJ1-1; D gene uncertain. The germline V and J ends were trimmed by 0 bases and 1 base, with 4 bases remaining between them. CDR1 and CDR2 from the germline V gene are SGHRS and YFSETQ. This CDR3 comprises 13 residues. CDR3: CASSLGENTEAFF. CDR3 coding DNA: TGCGCCAGCAGCTTGGGAGAGAACACTGAAGCTTTCTTT.

Only one count was recorded for this clone. The chain links TRBV28 to TRBJ1-2; D is possibly TRBD1 (5 bases). The germline V gene has CDR1 MDHEN and CDR2 SYDVKM. The CDR3 covers 15 residues. V lost 6 bases to trimming and J lost 2 bases, with 16 bases between them. In DNA, the CDR3 is TGTGCCAGCAGATTGGGGCTCGGAGGAAACTATGGCTACACCTTC. Amino acids: CASRLGLGGNYGYTF.